This T cell receptor (beta chain) was identified in a study of cytomegalovirus exposure and HLA in healthy donors. The donors formed part of the roughly 120-subject validation cohort, distinct from the roughly 600-subject first cohort. Study observations and caveats: Among the CMV-associated chains, three were confirmed in vitro as specific for CMV antigens. Some TCR beta chains (roughly 150 of them) were listed as cytomegalovirus-associated. Subsequent analysis found a tendency for first-cohort TCR clusters to co-occur within the 90 to 150 validation repertoires.

Using immunoSEQ multiplex PCR, the repertoire was profiled, and TCRdb retains in-frame clones only, with some absent. The table records more than 250,000 clones, 75% to 90% of them present only once. As concerns this clone: The antigen remains unidentified.

CDR1 and CDR2 (germline): LGHNA, YSLEER. J gave up 4 bases and V 3 bases, and 8 bases lay outside the gene matches. CDR3 length equals 16 residues. This sequence originates from a woman between 18 and 29 years old in good health and CMV-seronegative. Sequences were obtained from PBMCs. The rearrangement joins TRBV4-3 to TRBJ2-3; 9 nucleotides line up with TRBD1. CDR3 loop: CASSHATGGIADTQYF. The CDR3, as DNA: TGCGCCAGCAGCCACGCAACAGGGGGCATCGCAGATACGCAGTATTTT.